The 17 T cell receptor beta chains below were found in one sample sequenced in a study of tumour-infiltrating T cells in Burkitt lymphoma. TCRdb's table, derived via immunoSEQ multiplex PCR, lists solely in-frame clones and lacks some. In the table there are 12,000 to 15,000 clones, 65% to 90% of which are singletons. Sequences were obtained from tumor tissue. The receptors shown here come from a human donor with diffuse large B-cell lymphoma.

This chain connects TRBV11-2 to TRBJ1-1; unclear D gene. CDR1 is SGHAT, CDR2 FQNNGV, per germline. Between the trimmed V and J ends, which lost 5 bases and 5 bases, there was a span of 12 bases. The CDR3 is 13 residues long. The CDR3 is CASSARRGTEAFF. The DNA for the CDR3 is TGTGCCAGCAGCGCTCGAAGAGGAACTGAAGCTTTCTTT.

With regard to this clone: Additional DNA sequences in this sample encode the identical CDR3. This rearrangement joins TRBV10-3 to TRBJ2-1, with D possibly matching TRBD1 (6 bases). The V end lost 2 bases, the J end lost 13 bases, and 18 bases lay between the germline ends. CDR3 length: 14 amino acids. Germline CDR1 and CDR2: ENHRY and SYGVKD. The CDR3 nucleotides are TGTGCCATCAGTGAGAGTGGACAGTCCGGAGGACAGTTCTTC. It translates to CAISESGQSGGQFF.

V and J are TRBV7-2 and TRBJ2-5, with TRBD2 as a possible D gene (6 bases). The CDR3 is 14 amino acids. Per the germline V gene, CDR1 is SGHTA and CDR2 is FQGNSA. The V end lost 4 bases, the J end lost 1 base, and 10 bases lay between the germline ends. The CDR3 reads CASSSLGGQETQYF. Here the CDR3 DNA reads TGTGCCAGCAGCTCCCTGGGAGGCCAAGAGACCCAGTACTTC.

V is TRBV2 and J is TRBJ2-7; D is possibly TRBD2 (5 bases). The CDR3 is made up of 11 amino acids. Trimming stripped 7 bases from V and 2 bases from J, with 6 bases between. The germline gives CDR1 SNHLY, CDR2 FYNNEI. In DNA, the CDR3 is TGTGCCAGCACGCGGGCCTACGAGCAGTACTTC. Translating it yields CASTRAYEQYF. The variable domain in full, completed from reference TRBV2 and TRBJ2-7, reads EPEVTQTPSHQVTQMGQEVILRCVPISNHLYFYWYRQILGQKVEFLVSFYNNEISEKSEIFDDQFSVERPDGSNFTLKIRSTKLEDSAMYFCASTRAYEQYFGPGTRLTVT.

This clone was detected only a few times. The chain has TRBV5-1 and TRBJ1-2, with D possibly matching TRBD1 (5 bases). Germline V gene sequence: CDR1 SGHRS, CDR2 YFSETQ. The length of the CDR3 is 14 residues. V lost 2 bases to trimming and J lost 8 bases, with 16 bases between them. CDR3 protein: CASSLGTTGRGYTF. The CDR3 region has the DNA TGCGCCAGCAGCTTAGGGACTACCGGGAGGGGCTACACCTTC. Based on the CDR3 plus reference TRBV5-1 and TRBJ1-2, the full variable domain is KAGVTQTPRYLIKTRGQQVTLSCSPISGHRSVSWYQQTPGQGLQFLFEYFSETQRNKGNFPGRFSGRQFSNSRSEMNVSTLELGDSALYLCASSLGTTGRGYTFGSGTRLTVV.

In nucleotides, the CDR3 is TGTGCCGCGGGGACAGGGGCCCCCTACGAGCAGTACTTC. Protein product: CAAGTGAPYEQYF. The rearrangement links TRBV27 to TRBJ2-7; 10 bases map to TRBD1. The germline CDR1 and CDR2 sequences are MNHEY and SMNVEV (reference sequence). The CDR3 spans 13 residues. V was clipped by 11 bases and J by 2 bases; unmatched bases: 6.

This clone is a singleton in its sample. The rearrangement joins TRBV7-2 to TRBJ1-1, with D hard to call. Deletions cut 5 bases from V and 3 bases from J, with 16 bases between. The CDR3 consists of 15 residues. Per the germline V gene, CDR1 is SGHTA and CDR2 is FQGNSA. In DNA, the CDR3 is TGTGCCAGCAGCCCCGCTTTCAGCGGCTACACTGAAGCTTTCTTT. The encoded protein is CASSPAFSGYTEAFF. The full variable domain, its missing parts supplied by reference TRBV7-2 and TRBJ1-1, is GAGVSQSPSNKVTEKGKDVELRCDPISGHTALYWYRQSLGQGLEFLIYFQGNSAPDKSGLPSDRFSAERTGGSVSTLTIQRTQQEDSAVYLCASSPAFSGYTEAFFGQGTRLTVV.

V usage is TRBV7-3 and J usage is TRBJ2-3; D is unresolved. V was clipped by 0 bases and J by 2 bases, with 6 bases between them. CDR3 size: 14 residues. CDR1 is SGHTA, CDR2 FQGTGA, per germline. This CDR3 is CASSLTGYTDTQYF. The CDR3 DNA reads TGTGCCAGCAGCTTAACGGGATACACAGATACGCAGTATTTT.

The chain uses TRBV21-1 and TRBJ2-7; the DNA was not used to check the table's D call, TRBD1. TRBV21-1 is a known pseudogene. This CDR3 region has 20 residues. The CDR3 spells CASSKVEGNRAIFYSYEQYF. The CDR3 nucleotides are TGTGCCAGCAGCAAAGTGGAAGGAAACAGGGCTATATTTTACTCCTACGAGCAGTACTTC.

V usage is TRBV20-1 and J usage is TRBJ2-1, with D unclear. The V and J ends lost 3 bases and 7 bases respectively, with 4 bases between them. Germline assignment: CDR1 DFQATT and CDR2 SNEGSKA (reference sequence). This CDR3 is built from 10 residues. CDR3 protein: CSASVNEQFF. CDR3 nucleotides: TGCAGTGCTAGTGTTAATGAGCAGTTCTTC.

The J gene is TRBJ1-1, the V gene TRBV5-5, with D unresolved. Trimming shortened V by 1 base and J by 6 bases, and 13 bases separated the two germline ends. This CDR3 is built from 14 residues. The V gene's germline CDR1 is SGHKS and CDR2 YYEKEE (reference sequence). The CDR3 DNA is TGTGCCAGCAGCTTGTCGCCTGCGGCGGCTGAAGCTTTCTTT. Translating gives CASSLSPAAAEAFF.

This chain uses TRBV7-8 with TRBJ1-2; TRBD1 agrees at 7 bases. V shed 5 bases and J 6 bases; nucleotides not matched to a gene: 9. Per the germline V gene, CDR1 is SGHVS and CDR2 is FQNEAQ. CDR3 size: 14 residues. The CDR3 DNA reads as TGTGCCAGCAGCCTCCTTGGAGGGGGCAATGGCTACACCTTC. It codes for CASSLLGGGNGYTF.

This chain uses TRBV6-5 with TRBJ2-7; TRBD2 is a possible D gene (6 bases). The germline gives CDR1 MNHEY, CDR2 SVGAGI. CDR3 length: 14 residues. Trimming left V 0 bases short and J 5 bases short, with 11 bases between. For the CDR3, the DNA is TGTGCCAGCAGTTACTCCGGGAGAGTGAACGAGCAGTACTTC. The encoded protein is CASSYSGRVNEQYF.

The rearrangement joins TRBV9 to TRBJ1-5; no definite D call. Germline V gene data show CDR1 as SGDLS and CDR2 as YYNGEE. V was trimmed by 0 bases and J by 3 bases, leaving 10 bases between them. This CDR3 is built from 15 residues. The CDR3 spells CASSVDGGPNQPQHF. The CDR3 DNA is TGTGCCAGCAGCGTAGATGGAGGGCCCAATCAGCCCCAGCATTTT. The full variable domain, completed using reference TRBV9 and TRBJ1-5, is DSGVTQTPKHLITATGQRVTLRCSPRSGDLSVYWYQQSLDQGLQFLIQYYNGEERAKGNILERFSAQQFPDLHSELNLSSLELGDSALYFCASSVDGGPNQPQHFGDGTRLSIL.

J is TRBJ2-1 and V is TRBV5-1; 8 bases fit TRBD1. In germline, CDR1 is SGHRS, CDR2 YFSETQ. Unmatched junction bases numbered 0, after V lost 1 base and J lost 0 bases. The CDR3 is 15 amino acids. CDR3 sequence: CASSLTGGSYNEQFF. CDR3 coding DNA: TGCGCCAGCAGCTTGACAGGGGGCTCCTACAATGAGCAGTTCTTC.

The chain is built from TRBV6-5 and TRBJ2-1; D might be TRBD2 (6 bases). The V end lost 4 bases, the J end lost 14 bases, and 12 bases lay between the germline ends. The germline V gene encodes CDR1 MNHEY and CDR2 SVGAGI. The CDR3 has 11 amino acids. CDR3 coding DNA: TGTGCCAGCAGTTGGGGGGAGGCAAAGTTCTTC. This gives the protein CASSWGEAKFF.

The V gene is TRBV5-4, the J gene TRBJ2-1, with 7 bases fitting TRBD2. Germline values: CDR1 SGHNT, CDR2 YYREEE (reference sequence). V dropped 4 bases and J dropped 0; count of bases not matched to a gene: 4. The CDR3 has 15 amino acids. The CDR3 DNA reads TGTGCCAGCAGCCCTAGCGGCACCTCCTACAATGAGCAGTTCTTC. Translation gives CASSPSGTSYNEQFF.